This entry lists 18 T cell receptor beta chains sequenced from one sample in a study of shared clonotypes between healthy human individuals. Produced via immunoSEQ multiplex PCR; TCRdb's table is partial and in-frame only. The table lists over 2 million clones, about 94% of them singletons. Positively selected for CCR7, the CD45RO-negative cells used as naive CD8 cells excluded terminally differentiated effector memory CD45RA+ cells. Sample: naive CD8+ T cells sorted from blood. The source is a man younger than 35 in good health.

The CDR3 loop is CASSPRRGETQYF. DNA for the CDR3: TGCGCCAGCAGCCCCAGGCGGGGCGAGACCCAGTACTTC. V is TRBV4-1 and J is TRBJ2-5, with TRBD2 as a possible D gene (6 bases). The CDR3 totals 13 residues. The germline CDR1 and CDR2 sequences are MGHRA and YSYEKL. The germline V and J ends were trimmed by 4 bases and 5 bases, with 11 bases remaining between them.

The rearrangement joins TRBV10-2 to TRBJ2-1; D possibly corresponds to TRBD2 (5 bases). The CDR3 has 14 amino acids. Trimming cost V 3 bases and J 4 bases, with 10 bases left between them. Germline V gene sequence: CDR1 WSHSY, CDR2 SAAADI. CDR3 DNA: TGCGCCAGCAGTGATGTTGGCGGGTACAATGAGCAGTTCTTC. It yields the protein CASSDVGGYNEQFF.

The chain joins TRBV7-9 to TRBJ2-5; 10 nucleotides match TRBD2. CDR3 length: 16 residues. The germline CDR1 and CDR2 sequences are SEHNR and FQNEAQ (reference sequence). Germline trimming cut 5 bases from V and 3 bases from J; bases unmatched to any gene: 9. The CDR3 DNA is TGTGCCAGCAGCACTCTAGGACTAGCGGAGGAAGAGACCCAGTACTTC. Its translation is CASSTLGLAEEETQYF.

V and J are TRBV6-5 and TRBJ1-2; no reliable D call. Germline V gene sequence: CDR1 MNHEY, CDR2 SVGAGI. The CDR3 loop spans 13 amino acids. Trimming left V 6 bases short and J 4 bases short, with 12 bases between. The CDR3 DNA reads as TGTGCCAGCAGCCCTATGGCCTTCTATGGCTACACCTTC. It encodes CASSPMAFYGYTF.

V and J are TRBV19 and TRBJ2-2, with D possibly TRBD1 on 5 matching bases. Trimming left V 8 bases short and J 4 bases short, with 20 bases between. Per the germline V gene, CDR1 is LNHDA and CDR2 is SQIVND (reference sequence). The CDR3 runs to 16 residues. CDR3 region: CASEVPTAGLTGELFF. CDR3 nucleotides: TGTGCCAGTGAAGTACCAACCGCAGGGCTCACCGGGGAGCTGTTTTTT.

The CDR3 DNA reads TGTGCCAGCAGTGAATGGCCGGGATCTAACTATGGCTACACCTTC. Its translation is CASSEWPGSNYGYTF. The chain couples TRBV6-1 to TRBJ1-2; no reliable D call. The V and J ends lost 2 bases and 0 bases respectively, with 10 bases between them. From germline, CDR1 is MNHNS and CDR2 SASEGT. CDR3 length equals 15 residues.

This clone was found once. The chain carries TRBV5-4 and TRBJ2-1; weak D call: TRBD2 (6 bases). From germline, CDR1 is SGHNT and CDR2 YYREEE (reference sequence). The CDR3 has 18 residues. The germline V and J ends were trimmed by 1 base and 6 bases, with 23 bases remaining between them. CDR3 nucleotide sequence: TGTGCCAGCAGCTTGCACCACGCGACTGGCGGGAACTTCAATGAGCAGTTCTTC. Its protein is CASSLHHATGGNFNEQFF.

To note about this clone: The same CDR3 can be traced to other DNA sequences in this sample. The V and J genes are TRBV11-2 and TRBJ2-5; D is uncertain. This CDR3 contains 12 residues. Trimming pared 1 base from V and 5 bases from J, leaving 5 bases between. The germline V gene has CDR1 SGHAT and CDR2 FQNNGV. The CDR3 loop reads CASSLAGETQYF. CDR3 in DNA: TGTGCCAGCAGCTTAGCCGGGGAGACCCAGTACTTC.

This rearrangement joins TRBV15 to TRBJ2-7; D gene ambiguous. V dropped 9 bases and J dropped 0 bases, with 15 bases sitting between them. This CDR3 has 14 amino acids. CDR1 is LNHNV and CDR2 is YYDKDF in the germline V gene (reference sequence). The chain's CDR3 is CATKKTESSYEQYF. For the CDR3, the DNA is TGTGCCACTAAGAAAACAGAGAGCTCCTACGAGCAGTACTTC.

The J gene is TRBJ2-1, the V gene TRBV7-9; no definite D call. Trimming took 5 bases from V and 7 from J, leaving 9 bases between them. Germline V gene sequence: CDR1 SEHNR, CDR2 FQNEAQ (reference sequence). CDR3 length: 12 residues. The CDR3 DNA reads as TGTGCCAGCAGCAAACTTGGGAATGAGCAGTTCTTC. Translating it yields CASSKLGNEQFF.

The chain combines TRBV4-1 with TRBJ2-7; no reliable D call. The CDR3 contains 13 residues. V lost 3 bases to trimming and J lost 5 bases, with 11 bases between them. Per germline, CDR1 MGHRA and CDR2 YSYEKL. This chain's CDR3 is CASSHTTGNEQYF. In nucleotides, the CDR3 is TGCGCCAGCAGCCATACTACTGGGAACGAGCAGTACTTC.

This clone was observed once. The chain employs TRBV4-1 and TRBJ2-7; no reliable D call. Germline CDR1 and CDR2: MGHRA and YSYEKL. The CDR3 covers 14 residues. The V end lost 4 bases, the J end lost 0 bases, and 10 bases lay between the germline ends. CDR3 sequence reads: CASSPAGSSYEQYF. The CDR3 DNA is TGCGCCAGCAGCCCAGCCGGTAGCTCCTACGAGCAGTACTTC.

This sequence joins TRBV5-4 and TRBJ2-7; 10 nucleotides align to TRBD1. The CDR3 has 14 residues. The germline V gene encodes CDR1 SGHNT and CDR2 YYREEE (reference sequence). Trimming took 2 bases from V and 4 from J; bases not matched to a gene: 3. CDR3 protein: CASSFDRGQYEQYF. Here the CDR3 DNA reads TGTGCCAGCAGCTTTGACAGGGGGCAGTACGAGCAGTACTTC. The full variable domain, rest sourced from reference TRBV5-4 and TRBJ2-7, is ETGVTQSPTHLIKTRGQQVTLRCSSQSGHNTVSWYQQALGQGPQFIFQYYREEENGRGNFPPRFSGLQFPNYSSELNVNALELDDSALYLCASSFDRGQYEQYFGPGTRLTVT.

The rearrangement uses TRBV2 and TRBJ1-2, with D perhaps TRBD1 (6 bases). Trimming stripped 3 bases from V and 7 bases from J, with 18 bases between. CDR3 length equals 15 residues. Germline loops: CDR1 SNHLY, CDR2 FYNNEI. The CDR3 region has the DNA TGTGCCAGCAGTGATAGACAGGTCAAAATATCTGGCTACACCTTC. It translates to CASSDRQVKISGYTF.

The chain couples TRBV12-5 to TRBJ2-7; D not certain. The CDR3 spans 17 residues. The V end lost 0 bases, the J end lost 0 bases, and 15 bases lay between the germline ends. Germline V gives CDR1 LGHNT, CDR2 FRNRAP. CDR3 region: CASGLVSDMASSYEQYF. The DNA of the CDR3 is TGTGCTAGTGGTTTGGTCTCTGACATGGCTAGCTCCTACGAGCAGTACTTC. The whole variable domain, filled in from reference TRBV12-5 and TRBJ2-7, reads DARVTQTPRHKVTEMGQEVTMRCQPILGHNTVFWYRQTMMQGLELLAYFRNRAPLDDSGMPKDRFSAEMPDATLATLKIQPSEPRDSAVYFCASGLVSDMASSYEQYFGPGTRLTVT.

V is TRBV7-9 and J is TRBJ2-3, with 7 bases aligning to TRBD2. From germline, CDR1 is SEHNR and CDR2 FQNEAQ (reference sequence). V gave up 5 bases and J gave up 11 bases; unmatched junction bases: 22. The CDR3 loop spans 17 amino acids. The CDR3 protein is CASSPLTGEGPPYRQYF. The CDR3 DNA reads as TGTGCCAGCAGCCCCCTAACCGGGGAGGGGCCGCCATATAGGCAGTATTTT.

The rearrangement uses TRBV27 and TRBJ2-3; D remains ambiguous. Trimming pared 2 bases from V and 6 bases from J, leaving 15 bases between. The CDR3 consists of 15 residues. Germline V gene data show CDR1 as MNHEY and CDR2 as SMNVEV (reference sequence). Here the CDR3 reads CASSLAGPLRDTQYF. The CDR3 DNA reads TGTGCCAGCAGTTTAGCTGGCCCCCTGAGGGATACGCAGTATTTT.

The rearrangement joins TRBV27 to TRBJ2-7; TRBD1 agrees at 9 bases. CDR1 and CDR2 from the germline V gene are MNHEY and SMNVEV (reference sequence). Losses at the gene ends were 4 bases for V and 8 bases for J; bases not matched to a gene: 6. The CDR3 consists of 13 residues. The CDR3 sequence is CASSWGQGLQQYF. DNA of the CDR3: TGTGCCAGCAGTTGGGGACAGGGTTTGCAGCAGTACTTC.